A selection of T cell receptor beta chains follows, all from one sample in a study of blood T cell repertoires in COVID-19. The protocol was immunoSEQ multiplex PCR, while the TCRdb copy is restricted to in-frame clones and leaves out a portion. The repertoire holds under 80,000 clones, with around four fifths as singletons. Source material: peripheral blood. The receptors stem from a man in his sixties with COVID-19, enrolled during active disease. CDR3s include the opening cysteine and the closing phenylalanine or tryptophan. D genes are given only for firm matches. Expanded clones are given a class, and other clones once, few, many or no size at all.

v_call	d_call	clone_size	j_call	cdr3_aa	cdr3_nt
TRBV28	-	-	TRBJ1-5	CASSPRQPNQPQHF	TGTGCCAGCAGTCCGAGACAGCCCAATCAGCCCCAGCATTTT
TRBV18	-	-	TRBJ2-7	CASSPLRSYEQYF	TGTGCCAGCTCACCACTTCGCTCCTACGAGCAGTACTTC
TRBV28	-	-	TRBJ2-5	CASSSPQGQETQYF	TGTGCCAGCAGTTCCCCGCAGGGACAAGAGACCCAGTACTTC
TRBV19	TRBD2	-	TRBJ2-1	CASGGGWDYNEQFF	TGTGCCAGCGGGGGGGGTTGGGACTACAATGAGCAGTTCTTC
TRBV7-2	TRBD2	-	TRBJ2-7	CASSEAFAGGYEQYF	TGTGCCAGCAGCGAGGCGTTCGCGGGGGGTTACGAGCAGTACTTC
TRBV6-2/TRBV6-3	-	-	TRBJ2-7	CASSFSPRVRIGEQYF	TGTGCCAGCAGTTTTTCCCCCCGGGTTCGGATCGGCGAGCAGTACTTC
TRBV28	TRBD2	-	TRBJ2-7	CASRNSGTPYEQYF	TGTGCCAGCCGTAATAGCGGGACACCCTACGAGCAGTACTTC
TRBV6-1	-	-	TRBJ1-2	CASSEDGARGYGYTF	TGTGCCAGCAGTGAAGACGGTGCCAGAGGATACGGCTACACCTTC
TRBV12-3/TRBV12-4	TRBD1	-	TRBJ1-1	CASISTGGTEAFF	TGTGCCAGCATTTCGACAGGGGGCACTGAAGCTTTCTTT
TRBV7-3	-	-	TRBJ2-2	CASSDSNGELFF	TGTGCCAGCAGCGACAGCAACGGGGAGCTGTTTTTT
TRBV2	-	once	TRBJ1-5	CASSVVSNQPQHF	TGTGCCAGCTCCGTAGTTTCAAATCAGCCCCAGCATTTT
TRBV5-5	-	-	TRBJ1-2	CASSLGALGYGYTF	TGTGCCAGCAGCTTAGGGGCCCTTGGGTATGGCTACACCTTC
TRBV28	TRBD2	-	TRBJ2-2	CASTTAGGTGELFF	TGTGCCAGCACGACGGCGGGGGGGACCGGGGAGCTGTTTTTT
TRBV5-5	TRBD2	-	TRBJ2-1	CASSAGTTSGAEQFF	TGTGCCAGCAGTGCCGGGACTACATCAGGTGCTGAGCAGTTCTTC
TRBV7-3	TRBD1	-	TRBJ2-4	CASSLTGDRAKYF	TGTGCCAGCAGCTTAACGGGGGACAGGGCGAAGTACTTC
TRBV19	TRBD1	-	TRBJ2-7	CASSGTGSSYEQYF	TGTGCCAGTAGTGGGACAGGGAGCTCCTACGAGCAGTACTTC
TRBV28	-	-	TRBJ1-1	CARGRANTEAFF	TGTGCCAGAGGGAGGGCGAACACTGAAGCTTTCTTT
TRBV3-1/TRBV3-2	-	once	TRBJ2-3	CASKLAAADTQYF	TGTGCCAGCAAACTAGCAGCAGCCGATACGCAGTATTTT
TRBV30	-	-	TRBJ2-7	CARASGFSYEQYF	TGTGCTCGCGCGTCAGGCTTCTCCTACGAGCAGTACTTC
TRBV18	TRBD2	-	TRBJ2-5	CASSQTGLASETQYF	TGTGCCAGCTCACAGACGGGACTAGCAAGTGAGACCCAGTACTTC
TRBV6-1	TRBD2	-	TRBJ2-7	CASRTGTNYEQYF	TGTGCCAGCAGGACCGGGACTAACTACGAGCAGTACTTC
TRBV6-5	-	-	TRBJ1-2	CASSYTSGYGYTF	TGTGCCAGCAGTTACACCTCGGGTTATGGCTACACCTTC
TRBV5-1	-	-	TRBJ2-2	CASSPRTERTGELFF	TGCGCCAGCAGCCCTCGGACTGAACGCACCGGGGAGCTGTTTTTT
TRBV14	-	-	TRBJ2-1	CASSQPGAYNEQFF	TGTGCCAGCAGCCAACCGGGAGCATACAATGAGCAGTTCTTC
TRBV7-9	-	few	TRBJ2-7	CASSPGVISYEQYF	TGTGCCAGCAGCCCCGGGGTTATTTCCTACGAGCAGTACTTC
TRBV6-5	-	-	TRBJ2-3	CASTSGVVGTQYF	TGTGCCAGCACCTCGGGTGTAGTGGGTACGCAGTATTTT
TRBV5-6	TRBD2	once	TRBJ2-1	CASSWRLAGDGEQFF	TGTGCCAGCAGCTGGAGACTAGCGGGAGATGGTGAGCAGTTCTTC
TRBV19	TRBD1	few	TRBJ1-1	CASETGQMNTEAFF	TGTGCCAGCGAAACGGGACAGATGAACACTGAAGCTTTCTTT
TRBV18	TRBD2	-	TRBJ2-3	CASSPSGGPDTQYF	TGTGCCAGCTCACCTAGCGGGGGGCCAGATACGCAGTATTTT
TRBV5-1	TRBD2	-	TRBJ2-7	CASTETSGGTHEQYF	TGCGCCAGCACAGAGACTAGCGGGGGAACTCATGAGCAGTACTTC
TRBV3-1/TRBV3-2	-	-	TRBJ2-6	CASSPPTGGANVLTF	TGTGCCAGCAGTCCTCCGACAGGTGGGGCCAACGTCCTGACTTTC
TRBV7-9	-	-	TRBJ2-7	CASSFADSGYEQYF	TGTGCCAGCAGCTTCGCGGATTCGGGATACGAGCAGTACTTC
TRBV30	-	-	TRBJ1-2	CALSRGYDGYTF	TGTGCCTTAAGTCGGGGGTACGATGGCTACACCTTC
TRBV7-9	-	many	TRBJ1-4	CASSLGRGGNEKLFF	TGTGCCAGCAGCTTAGGCCGAGGTGGCAATGAAAAACTGTTTTTT
TRBV2	-	-	TRBJ2-5	CASTLGARQTQYF	TGTGCCAGTACTCTTGGGGCCCGCCAGACCCAGTACTTC
TRBV2	TRBD1	once	TRBJ1-1	CASKIPLDRATEAFF	TGTGCCAGCAAAATTCCCCTTGACAGGGCCACTGAAGCTTTCTTT
TRBV9	-	medium-sized	TRBJ1-5	CASSVGIGAQPQHF	TGTGCCAGCAGCGTAGGTATAGGGGCGCAGCCCCAGCATTTT
TRBV11-2	-	few	TRBJ2-3	CASSLAADTQYF	TGTGCCAGCAGCTTGGCGGCAGATACGCAGTATTTT
TRBV6-5	-	-	TRBJ1-1	CASSRPGGNTEAFF	TGTGCCAGCAGCCGCCCCGGCGGGAACACTGAAGCTTTCTTT
TRBV21-1	-	few	TRBJ2-7	CASSNRASGDEQYF	TGTGCCAGCAGCAATAGGGCTAGCGGGGACGAGCAGTACTTC